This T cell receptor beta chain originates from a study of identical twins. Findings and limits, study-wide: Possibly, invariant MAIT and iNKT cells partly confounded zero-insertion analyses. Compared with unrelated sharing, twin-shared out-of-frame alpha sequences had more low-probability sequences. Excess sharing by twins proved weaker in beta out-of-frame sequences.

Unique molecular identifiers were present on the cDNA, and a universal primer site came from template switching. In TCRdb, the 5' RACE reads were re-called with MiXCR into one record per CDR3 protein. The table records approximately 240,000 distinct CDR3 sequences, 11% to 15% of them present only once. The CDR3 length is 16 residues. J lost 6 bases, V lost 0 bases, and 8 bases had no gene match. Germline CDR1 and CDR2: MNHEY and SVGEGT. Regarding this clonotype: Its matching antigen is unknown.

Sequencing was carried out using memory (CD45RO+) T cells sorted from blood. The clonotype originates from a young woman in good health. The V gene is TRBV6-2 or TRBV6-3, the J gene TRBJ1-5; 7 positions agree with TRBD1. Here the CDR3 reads CASSYSLQGNGQPQHF. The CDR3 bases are TGTGCCAGCAGTTACTCCCTACAGGGGAATGGTCAGCCCCAGCATTTT.